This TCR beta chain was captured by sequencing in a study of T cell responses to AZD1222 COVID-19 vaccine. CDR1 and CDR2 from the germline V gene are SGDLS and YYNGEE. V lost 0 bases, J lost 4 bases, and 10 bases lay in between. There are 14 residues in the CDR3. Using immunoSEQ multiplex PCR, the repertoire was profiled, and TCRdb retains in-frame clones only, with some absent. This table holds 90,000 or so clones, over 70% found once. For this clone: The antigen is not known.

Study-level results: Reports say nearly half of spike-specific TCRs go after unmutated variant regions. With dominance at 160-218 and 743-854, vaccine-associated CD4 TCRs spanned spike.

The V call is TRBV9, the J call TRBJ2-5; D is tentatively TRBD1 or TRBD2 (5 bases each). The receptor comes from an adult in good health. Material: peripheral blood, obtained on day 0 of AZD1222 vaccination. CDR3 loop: CASSVGAGRETQYF. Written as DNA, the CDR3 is TGTGCCAGCAGCGTAGGGGCAGGGAGAGAGACCCAGTACTTC.